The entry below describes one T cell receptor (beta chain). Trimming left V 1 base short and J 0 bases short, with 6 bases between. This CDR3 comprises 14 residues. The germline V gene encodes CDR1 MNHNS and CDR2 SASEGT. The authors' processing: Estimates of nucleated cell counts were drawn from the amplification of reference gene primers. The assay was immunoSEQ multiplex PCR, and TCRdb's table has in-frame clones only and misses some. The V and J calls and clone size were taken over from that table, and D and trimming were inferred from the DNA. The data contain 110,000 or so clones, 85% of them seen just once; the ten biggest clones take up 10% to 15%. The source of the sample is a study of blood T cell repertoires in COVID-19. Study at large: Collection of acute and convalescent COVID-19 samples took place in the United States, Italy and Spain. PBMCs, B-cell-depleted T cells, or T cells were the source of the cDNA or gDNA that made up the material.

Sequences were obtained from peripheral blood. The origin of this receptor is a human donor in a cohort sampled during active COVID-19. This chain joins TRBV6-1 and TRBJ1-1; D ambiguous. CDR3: CASSEDFMNTEAFF. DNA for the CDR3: TGTGCCAGCAGTGAAGACTTTATGAACACTGAAGCTTTCTTT.